The 23 T cell receptor beta chains listed next were all sequenced from one sample in a study of tumor and adjacent non-tumor tissue in lung cancer. Three rounds of nested PCR, following a modified ARM-PCR protocol, produced the TCRbeta library. TCRdb analysed the multiplex PCR reads with MiXCR anew, one entry per CDR3 protein. The sample comprises around 70,000 distinct CDR3 sequences, 55% to 85% of which are singletons, and about 28% rests with the top ten. This sample's RNA came from whole unsorted tissue. Sequenced sample: lung tumor tissue. The receptor source for this set is a man between 60 and 75 years old with non-small cell lung cancer.

The chain couples TRBV28 to TRBJ2-7, with TRBD1 as a possible D gene (6 bases). Germline loops: CDR1 MDHEN, CDR2 SYDVKM. There are 13 residues in the CDR3. The CDR3 region has the DNA TGTGTCACCACAGGGTCGAGAACCTACGAGCAGTACTTC. This translates into CVTTGSRTYEQYF.

Turning to this clonotype: A single base separates this from a much larger clone, so it may be a read error. V and J are TRBV7-8 and TRBJ2-1, with D hard to call. TRBJ2-7 matches the DNA end more closely, so the J call is doubtful. The CDR3 is 13 residues long. CDR1 SGHVS and CDR2 FQNEAQ come from the germline V gene. The CDR3 loop is CASSLGGPNEQYF. CDR3 nucleotides: TGTGCCAGCAGCTTAGGTGGGCCCAATGAGCAGTACTTC.

This clonotype was found a few times. The CDR3 loop reads CASSGRWNSPLHF. Here the CDR3 DNA reads TGTGCCAGCAGCGGACGGTGGAATTCACCCCTCCACTTT. This chain links TRBV5-8 with TRBJ1-6, with D hard to call. This CDR3 is 13 amino acids long. Trimming pared 4 bases from V and 7 bases from J, leaving 9 bases between. Germline values: CDR1 SGHTS, CDR2 YDEGEE.

The CDR3 DNA follows: TGCAGTGCCCAAGGGGCTAGCGGGAGAGCTGTGGATACGCAGTATTTT. Protein: CSAQGASGRAVDTQYF. The V and J genes are TRBV20-1 and TRBJ2-3; 10 nucleotides align to TRBD2. J gave up 6 bases and V 6 bases, and 15 bases lay outside the gene matches. Per the germline V gene, CDR1 is DFQATT and CDR2 is SNEGSKA (reference sequence). The CDR3 runs to 16 residues.

The CDR3 protein is CSVEYSEDEQYF. The DNA of the CDR3 is TGCAGCGTTGAATACAGTGAGGACGAGCAGTACTTC. The chain has TRBV29-1 and TRBJ2-7; D gene unclear. Trimming pared 2 bases from V and 5 bases from J, leaving 10 bases between. The CDR3 covers 12 residues. Germline V gene sequence: CDR1 SQVTM, CDR2 ANQGSEA.

Turning to this clonotype: A read error is likely, as this CDR3 ends without the conserved phenylalanine or tryptophan. The CDR3 sequence is CASSLNSDGYEQYS. The CDR3 DNA reads TGCGCCAGCAGCTTGAATTCGGATGGCTACGAGCAGTACTCC. The J gene is TRBJ2-7, the V gene TRBV5-1; no clear D. The V gene's germline CDR1 is SGHRS and CDR2 YFSETQ. CDR3 length: 14 residues. Trimming took off 1 base at V and 3 bases at J, with 11 bases between the two ends.

Comment on this clonotype: Sequence at one end of the junction differs from germline and may be a read error. This chain joins TRBV29-1 and TRBJ2-2; perhaps D is TRBD1 or TRBD2 (6 bases each). The CDR3 contains 13 residues. Germline V gene data show CDR1 as SQVTM and CDR2 as ANQGSEA. The CDR3 sequence: CIAEGGNTGELYF. The CDR3 bases are TGCATCGCGGAGGGGGGTAACACCGGGGAGCTGTATTTT.

Note on this clonotype: It may be a read error: a sequence one base away is much more abundant. The V gene is TRBV6-1, the J gene TRBJ2-7; 9 bases are shared with TRBD2. Germline lookup yields CDR1 MNHNS and CDR2 SASEGT. This CDR3 spans 17 amino acids. J lost 2 bases, V lost 0 bases, and 8 bases had no gene match. The CDR3 sequence is CASSEALAGQTPYEQYF. CDR3 bases: TGTGCCAGCAGTGAAGCGCTAGCGGGACAGACCCCCTACGAGCAGTACTTC.

The chain couples TRBV29-1 to TRBJ2-5, with TRBD2 matching 8 bases. The junction had 26 bases not matched to a gene; V was cut back by 6 bases and J by 14 bases. From germline, CDR1 is SQVTM and CDR2 ANQGSEA. The CDR3 is 16 residues long. The CDR3 nucleotides are TGCAGCGTAGCGGGACTAGTGGGAGAATTCGGTGAGAGCCAATACTTC. Translation: CSVAGLVGEFGESQYF.

In regard to this clonotype: One end of the junction does not line up with germline, which may come from a read error. V usage is TRBV6-5 and J usage is TRBJ1-1; D might be TRBD1 (5 bases). The CDR3 spans 15 residues. Germline V gene sequence: CDR1 MNHEY, CDR2 SVGAGI. This CDR3 is CASSYSRGGGTEAYF. CDR3 coding DNA: TGTGCCAGCAGTTACTCCCGCGGGGGTGGGACTGAAGCTTACTTT.

The CDR3 protein is CASSPLSHSDEQFF. The CDR3 coding sequence is TGTGCCAGCAGCCCGCTTAGCCACAGTGATGAGCAGTTCTTC. This chain joins TRBV7-8 and TRBJ2-1; the D is unclear. The germline V gene has CDR1 SGHVS and CDR2 FQNEAQ. Between the trimmed V and J ends, which lost 5 bases and 8 bases, there was a span of 16 bases. This CDR3 spans 14 amino acids.

This clonotype was seen only a few times. A much bigger clone sits one base away, suggesting this may be a read error. This chain connects TRBV20-1 to TRBJ2-1, with 12 nucleotides matching TRBD2. The V gene's germline CDR1 is DFQATT and CDR2 SNEGSKA (reference sequence). The CDR3 covers 19 residues. The CDR3 protein is CSASKPRLAGVRVYNERFF. The CDR3 DNA reads TGCAGTGCTAGTAAGCCCCGACTAGCGGGAGTGAGGGTCTACAATGAGCGGTTCTTC.

The chain employs TRBV20-1 and TRBJ2-1, with 8 bases that match TRBD2. V was clipped by 6 bases and J by 2 bases; unmatched bases: 9. The CDR3 length is 15 residues. Germline V gene lookup returns CDR1 DFQATT and CDR2 SNEGSKA (reference sequence). CDR3 in DNA: TGCAGTGCGTATCCGGGACTAGATCCCTACAATGAGCAGTTCTTC. Protein sequence: CSAYPGLDPYNEQFF.

Turning to this clonotype: One junction end disagrees with the germline gene, perhaps due to a read error. V gene TRBV29-1 combines with J gene TRBJ2-5, with 11 bases that match TRBD1. The CDR3 runs to 14 residues. Germline values: CDR1 SQVTM, CDR2 ANQGSEA. CDR3 sequence (DNA): TGCAGGTTTGAGGGACAGGGGGTAGGGGAGACCCAATACTTC. It specifies CRFEGQGVGETQYF.

Turning to this clonotype: The junction departs from the called germline gene at one end, perhaps through a read error. The chain links TRBV20-1 to TRBJ2-5; maybe TRBD2 (5 bases). CDR3 size: 16 residues. Germline V CDR1 and CDR2: DFQATT, SNEGSKA (reference sequence). CDR3: CSDRGIHQTQQETQYF. CDR3 DNA sequence: TGCAGTGATAGAGGGATCCATCAGACGCAGCAAGAGACCCAGTACTTC.

As to this clonotype: The junction differs from germline at one of its ends, possibly a read error. The chain carries TRBV7-9 and TRBJ2-5; D unclear. The CDR3 extends over 13 amino acids. The germline CDR1 and CDR2 sequences are SEHNR and FQNEAQ (reference sequence). The CDR3 reads CASSPYLFGTQYF. The CDR3 DNA is TGTGCTAGCAGCCCCTATTTATTTGGGACCCAGTACTTC.

A remark on this clonotype: This CDR3 fails to terminate in the conserved phenylalanine or tryptophan, so it likely reflects a read error. This chain links TRBV6-1 with TRBJ2-7; D unclear. Trimming took off 0 bases at V and 0 bases at J, with 15 bases between the two ends. The CDR3 runs to 17 residues. CDR1 is MNHNS and CDR2 is SASEGT in the germline V gene. CDR3 residues: CASSEAIGIVRSYEQYI. The DNA of the CDR3 is TGTGCCAGCAGTGAAGCAATTGGGATCGTACGCTCCTACGAGCAGTACATC.

This clonotype ranks as medium-sized. The V and J genes are TRBV6-1 and TRBJ1-5; TRBD1 agrees at 9 bases. The J segment lost 3 bases and the V segment lost 7 bases, leaving 7 bases of the junction unmatched. This CDR3 is 15 amino acids long. Germline assignment: CDR1 MNHNS and CDR2 SASEGT. The CDR3 DNA reads TGTGCCAGCACAGAGGGACAGGGCCTCAATCAGCCCCAGCATTTT. The encoded protein is CASTEGQGLNQPQHF.

This clonotype was seen more than once but under ten times. This CDR3 fails to terminate in the conserved phenylalanine or tryptophan, so it likely reflects a read error. This chain joins TRBV11-1 and TRBJ2-2, with D possibly matching TRBD2 (5 bases). The germline gives CDR1 SGHAT, CDR2 FQDESV (reference sequence). The CDR3 extends over 14 amino acids. CDR3: CISSYTSGTGELFC. The CDR3 bases are TGTATCAGCAGTTATACTAGTGGCACCGGGGAGCTGTTTTGT.

Details on this clonotype: Germline and junction disagree at one end, which may indicate a read error. The CDR3 sequence is CSTSTGTSEYNELFF. The CDR3 nucleotides read TGCAGTACTAGCACGGGGACTAGCGAGTACAATGAGCTGTTCTTC. This sequence joins TRBV20-1 and TRBJ2-1; 10 bases map to TRBD2. This CDR3 comprises 15 residues. CDR1 and CDR2 (germline): DFQATT, SNEGSKA (reference sequence).

A remark on this clonotype: A much larger clone lies one base from this, so it may be a read error. The missing conserved phenylalanine or tryptophan at the end of this CDR3 makes a read error likely. The rearrangement links TRBV5-4 to TRBJ2-7, with D perhaps being TRBD1 or TRBD2 (5 bases each). V was cut by 1 base and J by 1 base, with 9 bases left in between. This CDR3 comprises 14 residues. CDR1 and CDR2 from the germline V gene are SGHNT and YYREEE (reference sequence). CDR3 sequence reads: CASSLSRGSYEQYI. The CDR3 nucleotides are TGTGCCAGCAGCTTGTCGAGGGGATCCTACGAGCAGTACATC.

Notes on this clonotype: Since no conserved phenylalanine or tryptophan closes the CDR3, a read error is the likely cause. This sequence joins TRBV29-1 and TRBJ2-1; D remains unclear. With 6 bases removed from V and 5 bases from J, the gap between germline ends came to 20 bases. Per the germline V gene, CDR1 is SQVTM and CDR2 is ANQGSEA. CDR3 size: 15 residues. The CDR3 coding sequence is TGCAGCGTCGAACCCCGTCGGGCTAGAGACAATGAGCAGTTCTTA. This sequence encodes CSVEPRRARDNEQFL.

The genes are TRBV2 and TRBJ2-3; no clear D. The V gene's germline CDR1 is SNHLY and CDR2 FYNNEI. V lost 8 bases and J 0 bases, leaving 6 bases between the germline ends. The CDR3 has 12 amino acids. The CDR3 loop is CASRLSTDTQYF. As DNA, the CDR3 is TGTGCCAGCCGACTTAGCACAGATACGCAGTATTTT.